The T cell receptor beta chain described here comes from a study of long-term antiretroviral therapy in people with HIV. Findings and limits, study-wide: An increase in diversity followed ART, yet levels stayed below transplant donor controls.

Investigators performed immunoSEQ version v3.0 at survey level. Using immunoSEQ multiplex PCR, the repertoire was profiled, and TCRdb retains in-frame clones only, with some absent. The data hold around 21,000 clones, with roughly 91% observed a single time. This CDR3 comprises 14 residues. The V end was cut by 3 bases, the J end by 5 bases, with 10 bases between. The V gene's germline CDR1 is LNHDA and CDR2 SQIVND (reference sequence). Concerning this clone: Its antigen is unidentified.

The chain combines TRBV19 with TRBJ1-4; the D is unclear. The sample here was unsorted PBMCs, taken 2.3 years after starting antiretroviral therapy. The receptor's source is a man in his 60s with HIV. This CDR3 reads CASSISMGNEKLFF. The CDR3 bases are TGTGCCAGTAGTATCTCTATGGGGAATGAAAAACTGTTTTTT.